Detailed here is one T cell receptor beta chain. The antigen is not known. The data were obtained in a study of OX40 agonist ivuxolimab in advanced cancers. Background on the study: At 82.7% male, the cohort had a mean age of 60 years, ranging from roughly 20 to 90.

Overall study results and limits: Researchers did not determine the expanded peripheral T cells' antigen specificity. Among the least clonally expanded were partial responders at 0.1-3.0 mg/kg.

Data came from immunoSEQ multiplex PCR; TCRdb stores just in-frame clones and leaves some out. The repertoire has roughly 53,000 clones, approximately 80% of them found once; the top ten carry 9.5% to 15%. Samples were taken at baseline and on day 1 of cycles 4 and 7. Germline CDR1 reads GTSNPN; CDR2 reads SVGIG (reference sequence). The CDR3 contains 12 residues. Trimming cost V 3 bases and J 4 bases, with 7 bases left between them. Sample: CD4+ or CD8+ T cells sorted from blood, taken in a trial of the OX40 agonist ivuxolimab. The rearrangement links TRBV30 to TRBJ2-1; D gene uncertain. The TCR sequence derives from an adult with an advanced solid tumor such as melanoma, head and neck, liver or kidney cancer. CDR3 in amino acids: CAWRFQYNEQFF. CDR3 bases: TGTGCCTGGAGGTTTCAGTACAATGAGCAGTTCTTC. Combining the CDR3 with reference TRBV30 and TRBJ2-1 gives the whole variable domain SQTIHQWPATLVQPVGSPLSLECTVEGTSNPNLYWYRQAAGRGLQLLFYSVGIGQISSEVPQNLSASRPQDRQFILSSKKLLLSDSGFYLCAWRFQYNEQFFGPGTRLTVL.